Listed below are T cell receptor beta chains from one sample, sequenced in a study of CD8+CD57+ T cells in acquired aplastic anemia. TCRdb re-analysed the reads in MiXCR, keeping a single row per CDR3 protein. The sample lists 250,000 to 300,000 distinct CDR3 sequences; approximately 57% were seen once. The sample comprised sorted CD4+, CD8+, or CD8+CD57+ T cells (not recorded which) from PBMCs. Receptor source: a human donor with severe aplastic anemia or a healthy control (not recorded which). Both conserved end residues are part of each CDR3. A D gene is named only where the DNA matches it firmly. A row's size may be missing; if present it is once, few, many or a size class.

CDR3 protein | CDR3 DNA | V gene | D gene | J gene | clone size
CARSSTGLVETQYF | TGTGCTAGATCCTCCACGGGACTAGTAGAGACCCAGTACTTC | TRBV24-1 | TRBD2 | TRBJ2-5 | NA
CGAQQGASYNEQFF | TGCGGCGCCCAACAGGGGGCGTCCTACAATGAGCAGTTCTTC | TRBV29-1 | TRBD1 | TRBJ2-1 | NA
CASSQDFTGSIYGYTYEQYF | TGCGCCAGCAGCCAAGATTTCACAGGATCTATCTATGGCTACACCTACGAGCAGTACTTC | TRBV4-1 | NA | TRBJ2-7 | NA
CASRGDGMNTEAFF | TGTGCCAGCAGGGGAGACGGTATGAACACTGAAGCTTTCTTT | TRBV2 | NA | TRBJ1-1 | NA
CSVSSKVGAHTQYF | TGCAGCGTTTCGAGTAAGGTGGGGGCCCATACGCAGTATTTT | TRBV29-1 | NA | TRBJ2-3 | NA
CASSLAPGQGAGEQYF | TGTGCCAGCAGCTTAGCACCGGGACAGGGGGCTGGCGAGCAGTACTTC | TRBV7-9 | TRBD1 | TRBJ2-7 | NA
CASSVDTSLGYTF | TGTGCCAGCAGCGTAGACACGAGCCTTGGCTACACCTTC | TRBV9 | NA | TRBJ1-2 | many
CASSYPVQGWSTEAFF | TGTGCCAGCAGTTACCCCGTACAGGGGTGGAGCACTGAAGCTTTCTTT | TRBV6-6 | TRBD1 | TRBJ1-1 | once
CASSYGTVNTEAFF | TGCGCCAGCAGTTACGGGACGGTGAACACTGAAGCTTTCTTT | TRBV5-1 | NA | TRBJ1-1 | NA
CASTWRDRGPYEQYF | TGTGCCAGCACTTGGCGGGACAGGGGGCCCTACGAGCAGTACTTC | TRBV12-3/TRBV12-4 | TRBD1 | TRBJ2-7 | NA
CASSLGTEHYNSPLHF | TGTGCCAGCAGCTTGGGGACAGAACACTATAATTCACCCCTCCACTTT | TRBV5-8 | NA | TRBJ1-6 | NA
CASGSPLDSVTLHF | TGTGCCAGTGGTTCACCCCTGGACTCCGTCACCCTCCACTTT | TRBV18 | NA | TRBJ1-6 | NA
CASSRTGTNEKLFF | TGTGCCAGCTCACGGACGGGTACTAATGAAAAACTGTTTTTT | TRBV18 | NA | TRBJ1-4 | many
CASSLAATGATYEQYF | TGTGCCAGCAGCTTAGCGGCGACAGGAGCAACCTACGAGCAGTACTTC | TRBV7-9 | NA | TRBJ2-7 | many